Below, 29 T cell receptor beta chains from the same sample are listed, as sequenced in a study of T cells after yellow fever vaccination. TCRdb reanalysed the 5' RACE reads using MiXCR and keeps one entry per CDR3 protein. The table has about 400,000 distinct CDR3 sequences, 6% to 8% seen once. The sequenced sample was PBMCs, obtained 5 days after the yellow fever booster vaccination. These receptors were collected from a man aged 25-45 years who received the YFV17D yellow fever vaccine.

This clonotype was recorded at least ten times. CDR3 in DNA: TGCGCCAGCAGCTCGACTCGGGACAGGGCAACCAAAAACATTCAGTACTTC. Translation gives CASSSTRDRATKNIQYF. The rearrangement links TRBV5-1 to TRBJ2-4, with 9 nucleotides matching TRBD1. V was pared by 3 bases and J by 2 bases, with 9 bases of the junction left unmatched. There are 17 residues in the CDR3. Germline values: CDR1 SGHRS, CDR2 YFSETQ.

This clonotype was counted between two and nine times. V usage is TRBV7-2 and J usage is TRBJ1-5; no firm D call. V was trimmed by 2 bases and J by 0 bases, leaving 11 bases between them. CDR1 SGHTA and CDR2 FQGNSA come from the germline V gene. The CDR3 length is 16 residues. CDR3 DNA sequence: TGTGCCAGCAGCTTAACAAGCACTTATAGCAATCAGCCCCAGCATTTT. The encoded protein is CASSLTSTYSNQPQHF.

The chain has TRBV7-9 and TRBJ1-1; 8 nucleotides agree with TRBD1. The germline CDR1 and CDR2 sequences are SEHNR and FQNEAQ (reference sequence). Unmatched junction bases numbered 12, after V lost 4 bases and J lost 5 bases. This CDR3 is built from 16 residues. CDR3 sequence reads: CASSSERNRGVTEAFF. The DNA of the CDR3 is TGTGCCAGCAGCTCAGAGAGGAACAGGGGGGTGACTGAAGCTTTCTTT.

This clonotype has a handful of counts. The chain combines TRBV5-5 with TRBJ2-5; 8 nucleotides align to TRBD1. CDR3 length: 14 residues. Losses at the gene ends were 5 bases for V and 3 bases for J; bases not matched to a gene: 6. Germline values: CDR1 SGHKS, CDR2 YYEKEE (reference sequence). CDR3 in amino acids: CASSRTGLEETQYF. CDR3 nucleotides: TGTGCCAGCAGTCGGACAGGGCTTGAAGAGACCCAGTACTTC.

V usage is TRBV20-1 and J usage is TRBJ2-1; 8 bases align to TRBD2. Germline loops: CDR1 DFQATT, CDR2 SNEGSKA (reference sequence). J lost 6 bases, V lost 1 base, and 5 bases had no gene match. The CDR3 contains 14 residues. CDR3 residues: CSARGGLASNEQFF. CDR3 nucleotide sequence: TGCAGTGCTAGAGGAGGACTAGCTAGCAATGAGCAGTTCTTC.

This chain links TRBV11-2 with TRBJ1-1; D is possibly TRBD1 (5 bases). V was trimmed by 3 bases and J by 4 bases, leaving 12 bases between them. The CDR3 contains 14 residues. Germline loops: CDR1 SGHAT, CDR2 FQNNGV. The CDR3: CASSFTRVSTEAFF. CDR3 nucleotides: TGTGCCAGCAGCTTTACCAGGGTATCCACTGAAGCTTTCTTT.

CDR3 DNA sequence: TGTGCCACCAGCAGGGGAGAAGGGGAGCAGTTCTTC. Protein: CATSRGEGEQFF. V is TRBV15 and J is TRBJ2-1; tentative D call: TRBD2 (5 bases). CDR3 length: 12 residues. CDR1 is LNHNV and CDR2 is YYDKDF in the germline V gene (reference sequence). With 3 bases removed from V and 10 bases from J, the gap between germline ends came to 10 bases. Full variable domain (outside the CDR3, taken from reference TRBV15 and TRBJ2-1): DAMVIQNPRYQVTQFGKPVTLSCSQTLNHNVMYWYQQKSSQAPKLLFHYYDKDFNNEADTPDNFQSRRPNTSFCFLDIRSPGLGDTAMYLCATSRGEGEQFFGPGTRLTVL.

This clonotype was detected ten times or more. The V and J genes are TRBV5-1 and TRBJ2-7; 14 bases fit TRBD2. The germline V gene encodes CDR1 SGHRS and CDR2 YFSETQ. The CDR3 spans 15 residues. J lost 5 bases, V lost 5 bases, and 6 bases had no gene match. CDR3 nucleotide sequence: TGCGCCAGCAGTCATGGACTAGCGGGAGGAGACGAGCAGTACTTC. It specifies CASSHGLAGGDEQYF.

This clonotype showed up many times. The V gene is TRBV28, the J gene TRBJ2-4; 10 nucleotides line up with TRBD1. CDR3 length equals 14 residues. CDR1 is MDHEN and CDR2 is SYDVKM in the germline V gene. V gave up 3 bases and J gave up 7 bases; unmatched junction bases: 3. The CDR3 DNA follows: TGTGCCAGCAGTTTCCGGGACAGGGGTAACATTCAGTACTTC. The encoded protein is CASSFRDRGNIQYF.

This clonotype came up many times. The V and J genes are TRBV11-2 and TRBJ2-6, with a tentative D call TRBD2 (6 bases). CDR1 and CDR2 (germline): SGHAT, FQNNGV. CDR3 size: 18 residues. V dropped 4 bases and J dropped 0 bases, with 16 bases sitting between them. CDR3 DNA: TGTGCCAGCAGCTCAGGGATGGGGGGAGGCTCTGGGGCCAACGTCCTGACTTTC. Protein sequence: CASSSGMGGGSGANVLTF.

This chain connects TRBV7-2 to TRBJ2-5; 7 positions agree with TRBD1. J gave up 5 bases and V 7 bases, and 10 bases lay outside the gene matches. This CDR3 contains 14 residues. Germline V lookup: CDR1 SGHTA, CDR2 FQGNSA. The CDR3 sequence: CASTKQGIKETQYF. The DNA for the CDR3 is TGTGCCAGCACGAAACAGGGGATTAAGGAGACCCAGTACTTC.

This chain connects TRBV15 to TRBJ1-5; tentative D call: TRBD1 (6 bases). Trimming pared 0 bases from V and 5 bases from J, leaving 14 bases between. Germline V CDR1 and CDR2: LNHNV, YYDKDF (reference sequence). The CDR3 is 16 residues long. CDR3 in amino acids: CATSRDRGHRDQPQHF. CDR3 nucleotides: TGTGCCACCAGCAGAGATAGGGGACACCGAGATCAGCCCCAGCATTTT. Full variable domain (remainder filled in from reference TRBV15 and TRBJ1-5): DAMVIQNPRYQVTQFGKPVTLSCSQTLNHNVMYWYQQKSSQAPKLLFHYYDKDFNNEADTPDNFQSRRPNTSFCFLDIRSPGLGDTAMYLCATSRDRGHRDQPQHFGDGTRLSIL.

In this sample, this clonotype turned up a few times. This chain joins TRBV9 and TRBJ2-7; unclear D gene. CDR1 and CDR2 from the germline V gene are SGDLS and YYNGEE. Deletions cut 4 bases from V and 3 bases from J, with 8 bases between. This CDR3 is built from 12 residues. Here the CDR3 reads CASSPNHYEQYF. The DNA for the CDR3 is TGTGCCAGCAGCCCCAACCACTACGAGCAGTACTTC. Full variable domain (rest looked up from reference TRBV9 and TRBJ2-7): DSGVTQTPKHLITATGQRVTLRCSPRSGDLSVYWYQQSLDQGLQFLIQYYNGEERAKGNILERFSAQQFPDLHSELNLSSLELGDSALYFCASSPNHYEQYFGPGTRLTVT.

J is TRBJ2-1 and V is TRBV5-1, with 7 bases aligning to TRBD2. Germline trimming cut 6 bases from V and 3 bases from J; bases unmatched to any gene: 12. The germline V gene has CDR1 SGHRS and CDR2 YFSETQ. The CDR3 runs to 16 residues. In DNA, the CDR3 is TGCGCCAGCACCTCCGTTAGTGCTAGCGGCTACAATGAGCAGTTCTTC. Translated: CASTSVSASGYNEQFF.

Ten or more counts support this clonotype. The CDR3 is CASSPSGQTYEQYF. In nucleotides, the CDR3 is TGCGCCAGCAGCCCGTCCGGACAGACCTACGAGCAGTACTTC. This chain connects TRBV5-1 to TRBJ2-7; tentative D call: TRBD1 (6 bases). CDR3 size: 14 residues. V lost 4 bases and J lost 2, with 13 bases in between. CDR1 and CDR2 from the germline V gene are SGHRS and YFSETQ.

The chain recombines TRBV19 with TRBJ2-6; 9 bases map to TRBD1. The CDR3 length is 17 residues. CDR1 and CDR2 from the germline V gene are LNHDA and SQIVND (reference sequence). J gave up 1 base and V 5 bases, and 6 bases lay outside the gene matches. CDR3 nucleotide sequence: TGTGCCAGTAGTCTTCCGGGACAGGGTTCTGGGGCCAACGTCCTGACTTTC. This gives the protein CASSLPGQGSGANVLTF. Together with reference TRBV19 and TRBJ2-6, the CDR3 gives the full variable domain: DGGITQSPKYLFRKEGQNVTLSCEQNLNHDAMYWYRQDPGQGLRLIYYSQIVNDFQKGDIAEGYSVSREKKESFPLTVTSAQKNPTAFYLCASSLPGQGSGANVLTFGAGSRLTVL.

The V call is TRBV5-1, the J call TRBJ2-3; D not resolved. The CDR3 is made up of 14 amino acids. Germline V lookup: CDR1 SGHRS, CDR2 YFSETQ. V gave up 4 bases and J gave up 4 bases, with 13 bases separating them. The DNA of the CDR3 is TGCGCCAGCAGCCGTGGGCAGCCGCCAGATACGCAGTATTTT. Protein product: CASSRGQPPDTQYF.

The chain has TRBV20-1 and TRBJ2-1, with a tentative D call TRBD2 (6 bases). Deletions cut 3 bases from V and 5 bases from J, with 26 bases between. Looked up from germline, CDR1 is DFQATT and CDR2 is SNEGSKA (reference sequence). This CDR3 has 18 residues. The CDR3, as DNA: TGCAGTGCTAGGGCTCTTCTCGGGAGTAGCGGAAGTAACAATGAGCAGTTCTTC. It yields the protein CSARALLGSSGSNNEQFF.

Many counts were recorded for this clonotype. This chain links TRBV5-4 with TRBJ2-1; D is ambiguous. V lost 0 bases and J lost 4, with 14 bases in between. The CDR3 is 16 amino acids. From germline, CDR1 is SGHNT and CDR2 YYREEE (reference sequence). CDR3 loop: CASSLGADASYNEQFF. The CDR3 DNA sequence: TGTGCCAGCAGCTTGGGGGCCGACGCATCTTACAATGAGCAGTTCTTC.

This clonotype has just a few counts. This chain links TRBV7-2 with TRBJ1-1; tentatively, D is TRBD1 (5 bases). Germline CDR1 and CDR2: SGHTA and FQGNSA. This CDR3 contains 15 residues. The V gene lost 4 bases and the J gene lost 3 bases, with 15 bases spanning the gap. CDR3 sequence: CASSSGRGADTEAFF. The CDR3 bases are TGTGCCAGCAGCTCAGGAAGGGGCGCGGACACTGAAGCTTTCTTT.

This clonotype showed up many times. V usage is TRBV12-3 or TRBV12-4 and J usage is TRBJ1-5; no firm D call. The CDR3 is 12 amino acids. Trimming pared 8 bases from V and 5 bases from J, leaving 10 bases between. CDR3 in amino acids: CASRTGYQPQHF. The CDR3 nucleotides read TGTGCCAGCCGAACGGGGTATCAGCCCCAGCATTTT.

This clonotype turned up a few times. The chain couples TRBV12-3 or TRBV12-4 to TRBJ1-6, with TRBD1 matching over 11 bases. V dropped 2 bases and J dropped 8; count of bases not matched to a gene: 8. This CDR3 is built from 17 residues. The CDR3 DNA is TGTGCCAGCAGTTTATTTTCTTCGGGACAGGGGGATTCACCCCTCCACTTT. Protein product: CASSLFSSGQGDSPLHF.

This clonotype was seen at least ten times. The rearrangement joins TRBV28 to TRBJ1-2, with D possibly TRBD1 on 5 matching bases. V was cut by 7 bases and J by 8 bases, with 14 bases left in between. Germline assignment: CDR1 MDHEN and CDR2 SYDVKM. The CDR3 has 12 amino acids. The CDR3 loop reads CASISWGNGYTF. CDR3 DNA: TGTGCCAGCATCTCATGGGGGAACGGCTACACCTTC.

The chain is built from TRBV30 and TRBJ2-7; D is perhaps TRBD1 (6 bases). CDR1 and CDR2 from the germline V gene are GTSNPN and SVGIG (reference sequence). Trimming stripped 0 bases from V and 5 bases from J, with 20 bases between. The CDR3 is 16 residues long. The CDR3 sequence is CAWSVRLTGSRDEQYF. CDR3 bases: TGTGCCTGGAGTGTTCGCTTGACAGGATCTCGCGACGAGCAGTACTTC. Looking up the rest from reference TRBV30 and TRBJ2-7 gives the full variable domain: SQTIHQWPATLVQPVGSPLSLECTVEGTSNPNLYWYRQAAGRGLQLLFYSVGIGQISSEVPQNLSASRPQDRQFILSSKKLLLSDSGFYLCAWSVRLTGSRDEQYFGPGTRLTVT.

This clonotype was seen repeatedly, ten times or more. The gene calls are TRBV7-6 and TRBJ2-1; 9 nucleotides agree with TRBD2. V gave up 5 bases and J gave up 6 bases; unmatched junction bases: 8. The CDR3 consists of 15 residues. Germline assignment: CDR1 SGHVS and CDR2 FNYEAQ. CDR3 region: CASSRGLAGFNEQFF. The CDR3 nucleotides are TGTGCCAGCAGCCGCGGGCTAGCGGGATTCAATGAGCAGTTCTTC.

This clonotype was seen a handful of times. The gene calls are TRBV29-1 and TRBJ2-7; 15 bases fit TRBD2. V gave up 4 bases and J gave up 0 bases; unmatched junction bases: 7. This CDR3 spans 17 amino acids. CDR1 is SQVTM and CDR2 is ANQGSEA in the germline V gene. As DNA, the CDR3 is TGCAGCGTTGGGGGACTAGCGGGAGGAATCAGCTCCTACGAGCAGTACTTC. Its protein is CSVGGLAGGISSYEQYF.

The table lists this clonotype with a few counts. This chain links TRBV9 with TRBJ1-4; 9 nucleotides agree with TRBD1. Trimming cost V 4 bases and J 7 bases; bases outside gene matches: 8. The germline gives CDR1 SGDLS, CDR2 YYNGEE. The CDR3 spans 15 residues. CDR3 region: CASSPRATGGEKLFF. CDR3 sequence (DNA): TGTGCCAGCAGCCCCAGGGCGACAGGGGGTGAAAAACTGTTTTTT.

This clonotype was seen repeatedly, ten times or more. J is TRBJ2-5 and V is TRBV29-1; no firm D call. This CDR3 region has 12 residues. Germline loops: CDR1 SQVTM, CDR2 ANQGSEA. Between the trimmed V and J ends, which lost 7 bases and 1 base, there was a span of 10 bases. The DNA of the CDR3 is TGCAGCGCCGGTCTAGGCCAAGAGACCCAGTACTTC. It is translated as CSAGLGQETQYF. The whole variable domain, remainder taken from reference TRBV29-1 and TRBJ2-5, is SAVISQKPSRDICQRGTSLTIQCQVDSQVTMMFWYRQQPGQSLTLIATANQGSEATYESGFVIDKFPISRPNLTFSTLTVSNMSPEDSSIYLCSAGLGQETQYFGPGTRLLVL.

The chain combines TRBV7-2 with TRBJ2-5, with D possibly TRBD1 on 6 matching bases. Germline CDR1 and CDR2: SGHTA and FQGNSA. Trimming removed 5 bases at V and 2 bases at J, with 12 bases between. The CDR3 runs to 14 residues. In DNA form, the CDR3 reads TGTGCCAGCAGCCGAGACAGGTGGCAAGAGACCCAGTACTTC. This sequence encodes CASSRDRWQETQYF.